The 21 T cell receptor beta chains below all came from one sample that was sequenced in a study of T cell changes during pregnancy in multiple sclerosis. This table comes from immunoSEQ multiplex PCR, and its TCRdb copy is limited to in-frame clones, with some not included. The sample lists some 100,000 clones, 90% to 95% seen once, with approximately 0.97% in the top ten. The sample in question was peripheral blood, obtained before pregnancy. These receptors were obtained from a female donor with multiple sclerosis, enrolled in a pregnancy study.

The V and J genes are TRBV4-3 and TRBJ1-1; 10 nucleotides align to TRBD1. This CDR3 is built from 18 residues. Germline V CDR1 and CDR2: LGHNA, YSLEER. V lost 1 base, J lost 5 bases, and 13 bases stayed unmatched. CDR3 protein: CASSQVRQGALRVTEAFF. As DNA, the CDR3 is TGCGCCAGCAGCCAAGTTCGACAGGGGGCGCTCAGGGTAACTGAAGCTTTCTTT.

The genes are TRBV27 and TRBJ1-2, with no clear D. The CDR3 contains 18 residues. The ends were cut back, 5 bases at V and 0 bases at J, with 22 bases in the middle. From germline, CDR1 is MNHEY and CDR2 SMNVEV (reference sequence). The chain's CDR3 is CASSPSDRTLASNYGYTF. CDR3 nucleotide sequence: TGTGCCAGCAGTCCGTCCGACCGGACTTTGGCCTCTAACTATGGCTACACCTTC.

The chain is built from TRBV19 and TRBJ2-5; TRBD2 matches 7 bases. V lost 9 bases to trimming and J lost 5 bases; unmatched junction nucleotides: 9. This CDR3 has 13 residues. The germline gives CDR1 LNHDA, CDR2 SQIVND (reference sequence). CDR3: CASRGEGSETQYF. The CDR3 DNA reads as TGTGCCAGCCGCGGGGAGGGATCGGAGACCCAGTACTTC. Combining the CDR3 with reference TRBV19 and TRBJ2-5 gives the whole variable domain DGGITQSPKYLFRKEGQNVTLSCEQNLNHDAMYWYRQDPGQGLRLIYYSQIVNDFQKGDIAEGYSVSREKKESFPLTVTSAQKNPTAFYLCASRGEGSETQYFGPGTRLLVL.

The rearrangement joins TRBV6-8 to TRBJ1-1; D ambiguous. This CDR3 has 14 amino acids. The germline gives CDR1 MNHGY, CDR2 SAAAGT. V was cut by 6 bases and J by 1 base, with 12 bases left in between. CDR3 loop: CASSEVGANTEAFF. The CDR3 bases are TGTGCCAGCAGCGAGGTTGGAGCGAACACTGAAGCTTTCTTT.

This chain uses TRBV6-1 with TRBJ1-2; TRBD1 matches at 8 bases. The CDR3 covers 14 residues. Germline V CDR1 and CDR2: MNHNS, SASEGT. The junction had 8 bases not matched to a gene; V was cut back by 7 bases and J by 4 bases. CDR3 nucleotides: TGTGCCAGCAACCAGGGGGCGCAAGGCTATGGCTACACCTTC. Encoded protein: CASNQGAQGYGYTF.

V and J are TRBV7-6 and TRBJ1-2; TRBD1 matches 11 bases. J gave up 5 bases and V 5 bases, and 4 bases lay outside the gene matches. CDR3 length: 14 residues. Per the germline V gene, CDR1 is SGHVS and CDR2 is FNYEAQ. The CDR3 reads CASSPGTGGYGYTF. The CDR3 coding sequence is TGTGCCAGCAGCCCAGGGACAGGGGGTTATGGCTACACCTTC. The entire variable domain, with the rest obtained from reference TRBV7-6 and TRBJ1-2, is as follows: GAGVSQSPRYKVTKRGQDVALRCDPISGHVSLYWYRQALGQGPEFLTYFNYEAQQDKSGLPNDRFSAERPEGSISTLTIQRTEQRDSAMYRCASSPGTGGYGYTFGSGTRLTVV.

V is TRBV7-8 and J is TRBJ2-7; possibly TRBD1 for D (5 bases). The germline V gene encodes CDR1 SGHVS and CDR2 FQNEAQ. V lost 5 bases, J lost 4 bases, and 12 bases lay in between. The CDR3 extends over 13 amino acids. CDR3 bases: TGTGCCAGCAGCCCCGAGACAGTTTACGAGCAGTACTTC. Translating gives CASSPETVYEQYF.

This chain joins TRBV25-1 and TRBJ2-7; TRBD1 matches 7 bases. Germline-derived CDR1 and CDR2 are MGHDK and SYGVNS. With 1 base clipped from V and 6 bases from J, the junction kept 6 bases outside the gene matches. The CDR3 length is 14 residues. CDR3 DNA: TGTGCCAGCAGTGAATCTAAGGGGGCTCGCGAGCAGTACTTC. Amino acids: CASSESKGAREQYF.

This clone came up once. The V gene is TRBV29-1, the J gene TRBJ2-1, with 7 bases identical to TRBD2. CDR3 size: 15 residues. V lost 4 bases, J lost 8 bases, and 14 bases stayed unmatched. Germline assignment: CDR1 SQVTM and CDR2 ANQGSEA. The DNA for the CDR3 is TGCAGCGTTGGGGGGGGAACGGGATTACAAGATGAGCAGTTCTTC. As protein: CSVGGGTGLQDEQFF.

The chain employs TRBV30 and TRBJ2-1; 8 positions agree with TRBD1. CDR1 and CDR2 from the germline V gene are GTSNPN and SVGIG (reference sequence). This CDR3 comprises 15 residues. V shed 5 bases, J shed 8 bases, and the junction held 14 bases outside the gene matches. The CDR3: CAWSHWTGRRDEQFF. The CDR3, as DNA: TGTGCCTGGTCTCATTGGACAGGGAGGAGGGATGAGCAGTTCTTC. The complete variable domain, with remaining parts taken from reference TRBV30 and TRBJ2-1, reads SQTIHQWPATLVQPVGSPLSLECTVEGTSNPNLYWYRQAAGRGLQLLFYSVGIGQISSEVPQNLSASRPQDRQFILSSKKLLLSDSGFYLCAWSHWTGRRDEQFFGPGTRLTVL.

This rearrangement joins TRBV14 to TRBJ1-4; tentatively, D is TRBD1 (5 bases). Trimming stripped 3 bases from V and 4 bases from J, with 9 bases between. The CDR3 totals 14 residues. Germline values: CDR1 SGHDN, CDR2 FVKESK. DNA of the CDR3: TGTGCCAGCAGCCAGACAGTTCTTAATGAAAAACTGTTTTTT. It encodes CASSQTVLNEKLFF.

This rearrangement joins TRBV15 to TRBJ1-4, with 8 nucleotides matching TRBD1. The V and J ends lost 6 bases and 3 bases, in that order; junction bases with no gene match: 6. Germline V gene sequence: CDR1 LNHNV, CDR2 YYDKDF (reference sequence). The CDR3 consists of 15 residues. CDR3 loop: CATRDQGAPNEKLFF. Written as DNA, the CDR3 is TGTGCCACCAGGGACCAGGGGGCGCCTAATGAAAAACTGTTTTTT.

The V and J genes are TRBV6-1 and TRBJ2-6; 11 nucleotides match TRBD1. The germline V gene has CDR1 MNHNS and CDR2 SASEGT. The trim removed 8 bases at V and 0 bases at J, leaving 0 bases unmatched. CDR3 size: 15 residues. The CDR3 DNA is TGTGCCAGCGGGACAGGGGGCTCTGGGGCCAACGTCCTGACTTTC. Protein product: CASGTGGSGANVLTF.

This chain connects TRBV6-1 to TRBJ2-7; 7 nucleotides align to TRBD1. Germline V gives CDR1 MNHNS, CDR2 SASEGT. The V segment lost 7 bases and the J segment 4 bases; nucleotides outside the gene matches: 10. The CDR3 sequence is 14 residues long. In DNA, the CDR3 is TGTGCCAGCACCCCCGGGACAGCCCATTACGAGCAGTACTTC. Protein sequence: CASTPGTAHYEQYF.

For this clone: At one end the junction does not follow the germline gene, possibly because of a read error. This sequence joins TRBV5-6 and TRBJ1-4; D not certain. The germline CDR1 and CDR2 sequences are SGHDT and YYEEEE. The CDR3 has 12 residues. CDR3 DNA sequence: TGTGCCAGCAGTATCGACGAATTGGAATCGGAGTTT. Protein: CASSIDELESEF.

DNA of the CDR3: TGTGCCAGCAGTGGGGGGACATTTAGATATGGCTACACCTTC. Amino acid sequence: CASSGGTFRYGYTF. The gene calls are TRBV25-1 and TRBJ1-2; D possibly corresponds to TRBD1 (6 bases). Trimming removed 4 bases at V and 5 bases at J, with 14 bases between. The CDR3 is made up of 14 amino acids. Germline V gene data show CDR1 as MGHDK and CDR2 as SYGVNS.

The chain employs TRBV4-1 and TRBJ1-4; 9 bases are a match to TRBD1. This CDR3 contains 19 residues. Germline trimming cut 4 bases from V and 2 bases from J; bases unmatched to any gene: 14. CDR1 and CDR2 (germline): MGHRA, YSYEKL. CDR3 amino acids: CASSRVIPGQGGTNEKLFF. For the CDR3, the DNA is TGCGCCAGCAGCCGAGTGATACCGGGACAGGGAGGGACTAATGAAAAACTGTTTTTT.

The J gene is TRBJ2-2, the V gene TRBV5-6, with 8 bases identical to TRBD1. With V trimmed by 4 bases and J by 4 bases, 6 bases remained unmatched. This CDR3 spans 15 amino acids. In germline, CDR1 is SGHDT, CDR2 YYEEEE. Here the CDR3 reads CASSATGVGTGELFF. The CDR3 nucleotides are TGTGCCAGCAGCGCGACAGGGGTGGGCACCGGGGAGCTGTTTTTT.

The V call is TRBV5-8, the J call TRBJ1-1; 7 nucleotides line up with TRBD1. The CDR3 is made up of 16 amino acids. In germline, CDR1 is SGHTS, CDR2 YDEGEE. The junction had 10 bases not matched to a gene; V was cut back by 4 bases and J by 1 base. The CDR3 is CASSHTAGGTNTEAFF. CDR3 coding DNA: TGTGCCAGCAGCCACACTGCAGGGGGAACGAACACTGAAGCTTTCTTT.

In its sample, this clone was seen once. This sequence joins TRBV6-5 and TRBJ1-2; TRBD1 might be the D (6 bases). The germline V gene encodes CDR1 MNHEY and CDR2 SVGAGI. Trimming cost V 5 bases and J 4 bases, with 17 bases left between them. The CDR3 extends over 15 amino acids. In DNA, the CDR3 is TGTGCCAGCAGTCCCCGAGGCGGGGGCGGCTATGGCTACACCTTC. It encodes CASSPRGGGGYGYTF.

V gene TRBV30 combines with J gene TRBJ2-7; 11 bases align to TRBD2. Germline CDR1 is GTSNPN and CDR2 is SVGIG (reference sequence). V lost 8 bases to trimming and J lost 3 bases; unmatched junction nucleotides: 3. CDR3 length: 12 residues. CDR3 nucleotides: TGTGCCAGCACTAGCGGGAGCTACGAGCAGTACTTC. This codes for CASTSGSYEQYF.